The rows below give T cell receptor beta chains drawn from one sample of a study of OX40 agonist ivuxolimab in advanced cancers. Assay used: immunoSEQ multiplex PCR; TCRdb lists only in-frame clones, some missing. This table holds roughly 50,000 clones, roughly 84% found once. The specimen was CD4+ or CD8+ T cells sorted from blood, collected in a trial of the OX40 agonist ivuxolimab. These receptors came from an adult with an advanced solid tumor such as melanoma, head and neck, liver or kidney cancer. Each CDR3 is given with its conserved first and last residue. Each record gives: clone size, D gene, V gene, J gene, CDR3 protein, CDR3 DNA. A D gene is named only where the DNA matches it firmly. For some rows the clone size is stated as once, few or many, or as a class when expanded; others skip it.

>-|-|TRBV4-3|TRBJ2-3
CASSQVGGLFGTQYF
TGCGCCAGCAGCCAAGTAGGCGGACTATTTGGTACGCAGTATTTT
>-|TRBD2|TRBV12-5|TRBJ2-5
CASGLVLGLAGGKETQYF
TGTGCTAGTGGTTTGGTTCTGGGACTAGCGGGGGGAAAAGAGACCCAGTACTTC
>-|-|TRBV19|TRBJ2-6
CASSRTGGSGANVLTF
TGTGCCAGTAGTCGGACAGGAGGGTCCGGGGCCAACGTCCTGACTTTC
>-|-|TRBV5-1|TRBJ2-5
CASSSNGDYQETQYF
TGCGCCAGCAGCTCCAACGGGGATTACCAAGAGACCCAGTACTTC
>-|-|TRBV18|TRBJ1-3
CASSPDGGSGNTIYF
TGTGCCAGCTCACCAGACGGAGGGTCCGGAAACACCATATATTTT
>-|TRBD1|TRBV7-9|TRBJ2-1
CASSSNRGIDEQFF
TGTGCCAGCAGTTCCAACAGGGGAATAGATGAGCAGTTCTTC
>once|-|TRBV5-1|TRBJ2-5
CASSVGQQETQYF
TGCGCCAGCAGCGTCGGACAGCAAGAGACCCAGTACTTC
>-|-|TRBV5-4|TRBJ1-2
CATSSGGGSGYTF
TGTGCCACCTCTAGTGGGGGAGGAAGTGGCTACACCTTC
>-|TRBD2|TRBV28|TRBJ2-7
CASGPPVAGSYEQYF
TGTGCCAGTGGGCCCCCGGTAGCGGGAAGCTACGAGCAGTACTTC
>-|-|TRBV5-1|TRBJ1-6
CASSPDNSPLHF
TGCGCCAGCAGCCCGGATAATTCACCCCTCCACTTT
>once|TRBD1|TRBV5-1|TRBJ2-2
CASSPLPHGTARGTGELFF
TGCGCCAGCAGCCCTCTACCCCATGGGACAGCTCGAGGAACCGGGGAGCTGTTTTTT
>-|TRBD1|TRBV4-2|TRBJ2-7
CASSLERQGPYEQYF
TGTGCCAGCAGCCTAGAAAGACAGGGTCCCTACGAGCAGTACTTC
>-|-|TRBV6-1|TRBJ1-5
CASSEKGKGGPWDSFSSNQPQHF
TGTGCCAGCAGTGAAAAGGGTAAGGGGGGACCCTGGGACTCTTTTTCTAGCAATCAGCCCCAGCATTTT
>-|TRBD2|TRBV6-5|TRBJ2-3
CASSERGSTDTQYF
TGTGCCAGCAGTGAGCGGGGTAGCACAGATACGCAGTATTTT
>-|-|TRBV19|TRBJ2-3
CASRLAERTDTQYF
TGTGCCAGTAGATTAGCGGAACGCACAGATACGCAGTATTTT
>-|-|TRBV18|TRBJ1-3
CASSPRVQGFHDSGNTIYF
TGTGCCAGCTCACCACGGGTTCAAGGGTTCCATGACTCTGGAAACACCATATATTTT
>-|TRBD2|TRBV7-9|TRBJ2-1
CASSSPSGGAGEQFF
TGTGCCAGCAGCAGCCCTAGCGGGGGGGCTGGAGAGCAGTTCTTC
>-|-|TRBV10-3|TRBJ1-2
CAISDRGRGYTF
TGTGCCATCAGTGACAGGGGTCGTGGCTATACCTTC
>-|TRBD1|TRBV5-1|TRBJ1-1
CASSTGTGSTEAFF
TGCGCCAGCAGCACAGGGACAGGGAGCACTGAAGCTTTCTTT
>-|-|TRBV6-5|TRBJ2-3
CASSSLQEYTDTQYF
TGTGCCAGCAGTTCCTTACAGGAGTACACAGATACGCAGTATTTT
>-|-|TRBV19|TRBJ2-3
CASSLSGASGSYPQYF
TGTGCCAGTAGTTTATCAGGGGCTAGCGGTTCTTATCCGCAGTATTTT
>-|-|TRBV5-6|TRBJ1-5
CASSAAGASQPQHF
TGTGCCAGCAGCGCCGCCGGGGCCAGTCAGCCCCAGCATTTT
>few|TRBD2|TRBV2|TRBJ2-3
CASSEEGSGGAFGGTDTQYF
TGTGCCAGCAGTGAAGAGGGGTCGGGGGGGGCCTTCGGTGGCACAGATACGCAGTATTTT
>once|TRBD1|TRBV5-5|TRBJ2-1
CASSLLMTGSYNEQFF
TGTGCCAGCAGCTTGTTGATGACAGGGAGCTACAATGAGCAGTTCTTC
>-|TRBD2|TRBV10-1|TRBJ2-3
CASSDRLAGGFTDTQYF
TGCGCCAGCAGTGACCGACTAGCGGGGGGATTCACAGATACGCAGTATTTT
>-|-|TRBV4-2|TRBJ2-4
CASSHPLDIQYF
TGTGCCAGCAGCCACCCCTTAGACATTCAGTACTTC
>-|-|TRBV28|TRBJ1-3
CASSLPQSSGNTIYF
TGTGCCAGCAGTCTCCCTCAGAGCTCTGGAAACACCATATATTTT
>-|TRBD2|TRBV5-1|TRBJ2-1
CASSLSTSGRAEQFF
TGCGCCAGCAGCTTGTCAACTAGCGGGAGGGCTGAGCAGTTCTTC
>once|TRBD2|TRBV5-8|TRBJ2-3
CASSLASGSPTDTQYF
TGTGCCAGCAGCTTGGCTAGCGGGAGCCCCACAGATACGCAGTATTTT
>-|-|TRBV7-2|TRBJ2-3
CASSERLTDTQYF
TGTGCCAGCAGCGAGAGGTTAACAGATACGCAGTATTTT
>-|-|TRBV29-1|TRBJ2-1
CTTRQSSDGGEQFF
TGCACCACTAGACAGTCTAGCGACGGGGGTGAGCAGTTCTTC
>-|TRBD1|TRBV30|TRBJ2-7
CAWSVGTAYEQYF
TGTGCCTGGAGTGTCGGGACAGCCTACGAGCAGTACTTC
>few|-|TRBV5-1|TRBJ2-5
CASSLAVDSKETQYF
TGCGCCAGCAGCTTGGCCGTAGACAGCAAAGAGACCCAGTACTTC
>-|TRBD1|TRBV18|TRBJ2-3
CASSPQRGQASTDTQYF
TGTGCCAGCTCACCACAAAGAGGACAGGCTAGCACAGATACGCAGTATTTT
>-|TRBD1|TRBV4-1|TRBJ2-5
CASSQLQGIQETQYF
TGCGCCAGCAGCCAACTACAGGGGATCCAAGAGACCCAGTACTTC
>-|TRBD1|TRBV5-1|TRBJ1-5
CASSSTGDNQPQHF
TGCGCCAGCAGCTCGACAGGGGACAATCAGCCCCAGCATTTT
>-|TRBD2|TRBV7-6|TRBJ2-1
CASSASGRGGYNEQFF
TGTGCCAGCAGCGCTAGCGGGAGGGGGGGCTACAATGAGCAGTTCTTC
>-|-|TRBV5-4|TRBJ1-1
CASSLATGGNTEAFF
TGTGCCAGCAGCTTGGCTACCGGGGGAAACACTGAAGCTTTCTTT
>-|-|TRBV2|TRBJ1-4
CASSEAEGGTEKLFF
TGTGCCAGCAGTGAAGCTGAGGGGGGGACTGAAAAACTGTTTTTT
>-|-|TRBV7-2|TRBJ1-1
CASSLVAGTEAFF
TGTGCCAGCAGCTTAGTGGCGGGCACTGAAGCTTTCTTT
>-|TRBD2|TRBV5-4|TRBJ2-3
CASSPRTSGTDTQYF
TGTGCCAGCAGCCCAAGGACTAGCGGGACAGATACGCAGTATTTT
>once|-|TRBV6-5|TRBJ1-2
CASSQQRGGYTF
TGTGCCAGCAGTCAACAAAGGGGCGGCTACACCTTC